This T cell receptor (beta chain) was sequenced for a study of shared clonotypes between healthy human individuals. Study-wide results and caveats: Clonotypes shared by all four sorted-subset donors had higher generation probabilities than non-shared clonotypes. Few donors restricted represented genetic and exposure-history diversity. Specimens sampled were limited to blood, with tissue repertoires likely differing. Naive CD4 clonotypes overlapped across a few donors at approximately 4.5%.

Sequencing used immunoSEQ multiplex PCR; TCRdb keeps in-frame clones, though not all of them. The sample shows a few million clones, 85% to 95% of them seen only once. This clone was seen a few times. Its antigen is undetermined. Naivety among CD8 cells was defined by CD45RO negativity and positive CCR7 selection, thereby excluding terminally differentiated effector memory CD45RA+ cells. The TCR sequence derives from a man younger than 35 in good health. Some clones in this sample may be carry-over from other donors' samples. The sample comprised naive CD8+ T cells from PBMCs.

The CDR3 loop is CASSPPGPREGYTF. The CDR3 DNA follows: TGCGCCAGCAGCCCTCCGGGACCCAGAGAAGGCTACACCTTC. V usage is TRBV4-1 and J usage is TRBJ1-2; D is perhaps TRBD1 (5 bases). This CDR3 comprises 14 residues. Germline assignment: CDR1 MGHRA and CDR2 YSYEKL. V shed 4 bases and J shed 8 bases, with 17 bases lying between them.